A selection of T cell receptor beta chains follows, all from one sample in a study of tumor-infiltrating lymphocytes in oesophageal squamous cell carcinoma. TCRdb ran MiXCR on the PCR reads and lists one entry per CDR3 protein. The table includes 15,000 to 20,000 distinct CDR3 sequences, 35% to 45% detected once. Input material: esophageal tumor tissue. These TCRs come from a male donor with esophageal squamous cell carcinoma. CDR3s include the opening cysteine and the closing phenylalanine or tryptophan. D genes are given only for firm matches. Rows may omit the clone size; those that give it use once, few, many or a size class.

J gene | V gene | D gene | clone size | CDR3 DNA | CDR3 protein
TRBJ2-7 | TRBV6-6 | TRBD2 | - | TGTGCCAGCAGTTATGCGGGAGGGGGATCCTACGAGCAGTACTTC | CASSYAGGGSYEQYF
TRBJ2-3 | TRBV11-2 | - | medium-sized | TGTGCCAGCAGCTTAATAGGGCGACAATGGAGTAGCACAGATACGCAGTATTTT | CASSLIGRQWSSTDTQYF
TRBJ2-2 | TRBV7-2 | TRBD1 | medium-sized | TGTGCCAGCAGCCGCGGACAGGGCGCCGGGGAGCTGTTTTTT | CASSRGQGAGELFF
TRBJ1-4 | TRBV12-5 | - | many | TGTGCTAGCCCATGGCGGAGCCAGGCGGTCACTAATGAAAAACTGTTTTTT | CASPWRSQAVTNEKLFF
TRBJ2-1 | TRBV7-8 | - | - | TGTGCCAGCAGCCCAGGAGTCTACAATGAGCAGTTCTTC | CASSPGVYNEQFF
TRBJ2-7 | TRBV15 | TRBD1 | - | TGTGTCACCAGCAGAGACAGGGGGCCTTACGAGCAGTACTTC | CVTSRDRGPYEQYF
TRBJ2-7 | TRBV28 | - | - | TGTGCCAGCAGTTTATACATCGGCTACGAGCAGTACTTC | CASSLYIGYEQYF
TRBJ2-1 | TRBV2 | TRBD1 | - | TGTGCCAGCAGGTCGGGACAGTACAATGAGCAGTTCTTC | CASRSGQYNEQFF
TRBJ1-1 | TRBV2 | TRBD1 | few | TGTGCTACTTCCCGGGGGACAGGAAGGGCTTTCTTT | CATSRGTGRAFF
TRBJ1-1 | TRBV7-9 | - | - | TGTGCCAGCAGCTCCACAGCTGAGAACACTGAAGCTTTCTTT | CASSSTAENTEAFF
TRBJ2-5 | TRBV7-9 | TRBD1 | medium-sized | TGTGCCAGCAGAATGAAGGGGGCGCCGGAGACCCAGTACTTC | CASRMKGAPETQYF
TRBJ2-6 | TRBV6-8 | TRBD1 | - | TGTGCCAGCAGGACCACAGGGGCTGGGGCCAACGTCCTGACTTTC | CASRTTGAGANVLTF
TRBJ1-4 | TRBV7-8 | - | medium-sized | TGTGCCAGCAGCCGGGGGGATCCGGGGGCGTGGGAAAAACTGTTTTTT | CASSRGDPGAWEKLFF
TRBJ2-1 | TRBV5-1 | - | many | TGCGCCAGCAGCTTAGGAGGATACAATGAGCAGTTCTTC | CASSLGGYNEQFF
TRBJ2-7 | TRBV11-2 | - | - | TGTGCCAGCAGCTCAATAGGGCGACAATGGAGTAGCACAGATACGCAGTACTTC | CASSSIGRQWSSTDTQYF
TRBJ1-3 | TRBV12-3/TRBV12-4 | - | many | TGTGCCAGCAGTTTATGGGACGGAGGAAACACCATATATTTT | CASSLWDGGNTIYF
TRBJ1-2 | TRBV10-2 | - | many | TGCGCCAGCAGTGAGTCGGCGGAAGTAGGAGGCTACACCTTC | CASSESAEVGGYTF
TRBJ2-7 | TRBV7-9 | - | medium-sized | TGTGCCAGCAGCTTAAGCCGTGCTGGGGGCGACGAGCAGTACTTC | CASSLSRAGGDEQYF
TRBJ2-1 | TRBV7-3 | - | - | TGTGCCAGCAGCTCAGGGGCGTACAATGAGCAGTTCTTC | CASSSGAYNEQFF
TRBJ2-5 | TRBV7-9 | - | many | TGTGCCAGCAGCTTCGGGCTCCAAGAGACCCAGTACTTC | CASSFGLQETQYF
TRBJ2-5 | TRBV5-1 | TRBD2 | many | TGCGCCAGCAGCTTGGGGCAGGGACTAGCGGGAGAGACCCAGTACTTC | CASSLGQGLAGETQYF
TRBJ1-1 | TRBV11-2 | - | - | TGTGCCAGCAGCTTAGGGGACACCTCGAACACTGAAGCTTTCTTT | CASSLGDTSNTEAFF
TRBJ2-1 | TRBV7-3 | TRBD2 | few | TGTGCCAGCAGCCCTCAAATAGCGGGACTTTACAATGAGCAGTTCTTC | CASSPQIAGLYNEQFF
TRBJ2-7 | TRBV7-2 | - | - | TGTGCCAGCAGCCCCCGTTTGGGACACAATGAGCAGTACTTC | CASSPRLGHNEQYF
TRBJ2-2 | TRBV7-9 | - | many | TGTGCCAGCGGGGGAAAGGGGGATTCAAGCGGGGAGCTGTTTTTT | CASGGKGDSSGELFF
TRBJ2-5 | TRBV12-3/TRBV12-4 | - | medium-sized | TGTGCCAGCAGTTTTTCGATTGTGGTTGGGTGGGACCAAGAGACCCAGTACTTC | CASSFSIVVGWDQETQYF
TRBJ2-2 | TRBV7-6 | - | few | TGTGCCAGCAGTATGGAACCCTTGGCCGGGGAGCTGTTTTTT | CASSMEPLAGELFF
TRBJ2-7 | TRBV7-2 | TRBD2 | many | TGTGCCAGCAGCCTGGAGGGACTAGGAGTCAATGAGCAGTACTTC | CASSLEGLGVNEQYF
TRBJ2-5 | TRBV7-8 | TRBD2 | - | TGTGCCAGCAGCTGGCGAGTGGCGGGAGGCGGTGAGACCCAGTACTTC | CASSWRVAGGGETQYF
TRBJ1-1 | TRBV12-3/TRBV12-4 | TRBD1 | - | TGTACCAGCAGTCCGGGACAGGGTAGAGCTTTCTTT | CTSSPGQGRAFF
TRBJ2-1 | TRBV5-5 | - | many | TGTGCCAGCAGAGGGGTGGGGCGCGCCTACAATGAGCAGTTCTTC | CASRGVGRAYNEQFF
TRBJ2-3 | TRBV18 | TRBD2 | many | TGTGCCAGCTCACCAAAGGCTAGCGGGAGTGTAGATACGCAGTATTTT | CASSPKASGSVDTQYF
TRBJ2-5 | TRBV25-1 | TRBD2 | - | TGTGCCAGCAGTGAATCCGGGAGGGCGGAGACCCAGTACTTC | CASSESGRAETQYF
TRBJ2-2 | TRBV3-1 | - | - | TGTGCCAGCAGCCAAGCTAACACCGGGGAGCTGTTTTTT | CASSQANTGELFF
TRBJ2-3 | TRBV28 | - | many | TGTGCCAGCAGTCCGAGGGGGGGGGCGTGGGATACGCAGTATTTT | CASSPRGGAWDTQYF
TRBJ1-6 | TRBV4-1 | - | many | TGCGCCAGCAGCCAACCGGGAGGAGAGAATTCACCCCTCCACTTT | CASSQPGGENSPLHF
TRBJ2-7 | TRBV6-1 | - | - | TGTGCCAGCAGGATTAACGGGAACAGCGAGCAGTACTTC | CASRINGNSEQYF
TRBJ2-3 | TRBV7-3 | TRBD2 | - | TGTGCCAGCAGCTTAATGGGGGGGGTTCACGGGAATACGCAGTATTTT | CASSLMGGVHGNTQYF
TRBJ2-5 | TRBV27 | TRBD1 | - | TGTGCCAGCAGACCGAATGGACAGGAGTGGGGGCAAGAGACCCAGTACTTC | CASRPNGQEWGQETQYF
TRBJ2-6 | TRBV12-3/TRBV12-4 | - | - | - | CASRTTGTVWLHLRF
TRBJ2-1 | TRBV7-3 | - | - | TGTGCCAGCAGCTTAAGTCGGGGGGCCAACAATGAGCAGTTCTTC | CASSLSRGANNEQFF
TRBJ1-2 | TRBV6-1 | - | many | TGTGCCAGCAGTGAAGCAGGGGTCGACTATGGCTACACCTTC | CASSEAGVDYGYTF
TRBJ2-5 | TRBV5-5 | TRBD2 | many | TGTGCCAGCAGCCCCCCTTCGGGCCTAGCGGGACAAGAGACCCAGTACTTC | CASSPPSGLAGQETQYF
TRBJ2-1 | TRBV10-1 | - | many | TGCGCCAGCAGTGAGCCTCACGGTTCCAATGAGCAGTTCTTC | CASSEPHGSNEQFF
TRBJ2-1 | TRBV7-6 | TRBD1 | large | TGTGCCAGCAGCTTCGACAGGGACAATGAGCAGTTCTTC | CASSFDRDNEQFF
TRBJ1-4 | TRBV6-4 | TRBD1 | many | TGTGCCAGCAGTAAGGACAGGGGAGCTAATGAAAAACTGTTTTTT | CASSKDRGANEKLFF
TRBJ1-1 | TRBV12-3/TRBV12-4 | TRBD1 | - | TGTGCCAGCAGTTTTACAGGGGGGAGCACTGAAGCTTTCTTT | CASSFTGGSTEAFF
TRBJ1-5 | TRBV6-1 | - | many | TGTGCCAGCAGTTATTTACATAGCAATCAGCCCCAGCATTTT | CASSYLHSNQPQHF
TRBJ2-3 | TRBV19 | TRBD2 | many | TGTGCCAGTAGTAGGGGACTAAAGTCTAGCACAGATACGCAGTATTTT | CASSRGLKSSTDTQYF
TRBJ2-5 | TRBV6-1 | - | medium-sized | TGTGCCAGCAGGGCCCTAGGGAGTCGAGAGACCCAGTACTTC | CASRALGSRETQYF
TRBJ2-1 | TRBV24-1 | TRBD2 | many | TGTGCCACCAGTGACCCAGCGGGGGCGAATGAGCAGTTCTTC | CATSDPAGANEQFF
TRBJ2-2 | TRBV7-2 | TRBD2 | - | TGTGCCAGCAGCTCGCGACTAGCGGGAGCCACCGGGGAGCTGTTTTTT | CASSSRLAGATGELFF
TRBJ1-6 | TRBV20-1 | - | - | TGCAGTGCTAGTCCCGGCAGTTATAATTCACCCCTCCACTTC | CSASPGSYNSPLHF
TRBJ2-5 | TRBV4-2 | TRBD1 | many | TGTGCCAGCAGCCAAGATCCACAGGGGAAAGAGACCCAGTACTTC | CASSQDPQGKETQYF
TRBJ2-1 | TRBV29-1 | - | many | TGCAGCGTTGAAGGGGACACCCGAAAATCCTACAATGAGCAGTTCTTC | CSVEGDTRKSYNEQFF
TRBJ2-5 | TRBV10-3 | TRBD2 | - | TGTGCCATCAGTGAGTCGCTAGCGGTATACCAAGAGACCCAGTACTTC | CAISESLAVYQETQYF
TRBJ2-4 | TRBV7-3 | TRBD2 | - | TGTGCCAGCAGCTTAAGGCCTCCGGCGGGGGGACACACCGGGGAGCTGTACTTC | CASSLRPPAGGHTGELYF